These 23 T cell receptor beta chains share one sample of origin, sequenced in a study of vaccination and CD4 T cells after COVID-19. Treatment defined: roughly ten-day PBMC culture with coronavirus spike peptide pools or control peptides (ViraFEST assay). The Oncomine TCR Beta short-read assay was applied to DNA of cultured CD4+ T cells. TCRdb passed the PCR reads through MiXCR, listing each CDR3 protein once. There are 7,000 to 9,000 distinct CDR3 sequences in the sample; about three quarters occur only once, and around 32% lies in the top ten. These TCRs are of unknown antigen specificity. The sequenced sample consisted of CD4+ T cells from blood, cultured in vitro. These receptors were collected from a human donor who had recovered from COVID-19.

V is TRBV6-5 and J is TRBJ1-1, with 8 bases aligning to TRBD1. The V and J ends lost 3 bases and 4 bases, in that order; junction bases with no gene match: 10. The CDR3 sequence is 16 residues long. CDR1 is MNHEY and CDR2 is SVGAGI in the germline V gene. The CDR3 reads CASSYGQGAGVTEAFF. Written as DNA, the CDR3 is TGTGCCAGCAGTTATGGACAGGGAGCGGGGGTCACTGAAGCTTTCTTT.

This clonotype appeared a single time. The V call is TRBV19, the J call TRBJ2-3; maybe TRBD2 (6 bases). Per germline, CDR1 LNHDA and CDR2 SQIVND (reference sequence). This CDR3 is 15 amino acids long. Deletions cut 4 bases from V and 2 bases from J, with 13 bases between. This CDR3 reads CASSNSGLLTDTQYF. In nucleotides, the CDR3 is TGTGCCAGTAGTAACTCGGGACTCCTCACAGATACGCAGTATTTT.

V usage is TRBV11-2 and J usage is TRBJ1-2; D is possibly TRBD1 (6 bases). CDR1 is SGHAT and CDR2 is FQNNGV in the germline V gene. The CDR3 runs to 15 residues. V was trimmed by 1 base and J by 7 bases, leaving 16 bases between them. The CDR3 reads CASSLGFRGELGYTF. The CDR3 DNA reads TGTGCCAGCAGCTTAGGGTTTAGGGGGGAACTTGGCTACACCTTC.

This clonotype was seen a single time. V usage is TRBV20-1 and J usage is TRBJ2-3; D not certain. Germline values: CDR1 DFQATT, CDR2 SNEGSKA (reference sequence). V was pared by 5 bases and J by 3 bases, with 18 bases between. The CDR3 has 15 residues. The CDR3 nucleotides read TGCAGTGCTCCATGGGGTCCTTTGGGGACAGATACGCAGTATTTT. Residues: CSAPWGPLGTDTQYF.

This clonotype has only one observation. This sequence joins TRBV20-1 and TRBJ2-3, with TRBD2 matching 7 bases. The CDR3 runs 15 residues. CDR1 and CDR2 from the germline V gene are DFQATT and SNEGSKA (reference sequence). V lost 0 bases to trimming and J lost 1 base; unmatched junction nucleotides: 4. CDR3 loop: CSAREAGDGTDTQYF. The CDR3 DNA is TGCAGTGCTAGAGAGGCGGGAGACGGCACAGATACGCAGTATTTT.

The chain employs TRBV20-1 and TRBJ1-3, with 7 bases aligning to TRBD1. Trimming cost V 4 bases and J 0 bases; bases outside gene matches: 3. Germline lookup yields CDR1 DFQATT and CDR2 SNEGSKA (reference sequence). The length of the CDR3 is 14 residues. In DNA form, the CDR3 reads TGCAGTGCTATGGACAGGAACTCTGGAAACACCATATATTTT. Its translation: CSAMDRNSGNTIYF.

This clonotype was found a few times. V is TRBV6-1 and J is TRBJ1-2; D possibly corresponds to TRBD1 (5 bases). Trimming pared 3 bases from V and 4 bases from J, leaving 15 bases between. The CDR3 is 15 residues long. Germline V gene data show CDR1 as MNHNS and CDR2 as SASEGT. CDR3 nucleotide sequence: TGTGCCAGCAGTGATAGGGGCCGGGAGCCCTATGGCTACACCTTC. This encodes CASSDRGREPYGYTF.

The rearrangement uses TRBV27 and TRBJ1-1; no firm D call. Germline assignment: CDR1 MNHEY and CDR2 SMNVEV (reference sequence). The CDR3 consists of 13 residues. The V end lost 4 bases, the J end lost 1 base, and 7 bases lay between the germline ends. CDR3 sequence (DNA): TGTGCCAGCAGTTGGACGGAGAACACTGAAGCTTTCTTT. It specifies CASSWTENTEAFF.

V usage is TRBV7-9 and J usage is TRBJ1-1; D remains ambiguous. Trimming stripped 4 bases from V and 4 bases from J, with 7 bases between. Germline CDR1 is SEHNR and CDR2 is FQNEAQ (reference sequence). The length of the CDR3 is 12 residues. In DNA, the CDR3 is TGTGCCAGCAGCTCTCCTGGCACTGAAGCTTTCTTT. Translating gives CASSSPGTEAFF.

The table lists this clonotype with a few counts. The gene calls are TRBV7-2 and TRBJ1-2; tentative D call: TRBD1 (6 bases). This CDR3 spans 15 amino acids. V lost 3 bases and J 7 bases, leaving 18 bases between the germline ends. Looked up from germline, CDR1 is SGHTA and CDR2 is FQGNSA. The CDR3 nucleotides are TGTGCCAGCAGCTTGGGGCCGGGGGGCGGTGGTGGCTACACCTTC. Its protein product is CASSLGPGGGGGYTF. Variable domain in full (rest from reference TRBV7-2 and TRBJ1-2): GAGVSQSPSNKVTEKGKDVELRCDPISGHTALYWYRQSLGQGLEFLIYFQGNSAPDKSGLPSDRFSAERTGGSVSTLTIQRTQQEDSAVYLCASSLGPGGGGGYTFGSGTRLTVV.

The rearrangement uses TRBV4-1 and TRBJ2-1; 9 bases map to TRBD2. Trimming removed 1 base from V and 6 bases from J; junction bases left unmatched: 13. The CDR3 is 18 residues long. Germline CDR1 and CDR2: MGHRA and YSYEKL. The CDR3 nucleotides are TGCGCCAGCAGCCAAGGCCCGCTCGGACTAGCGCTTATCAATGAGCAGTTCTTC. This sequence encodes CASSQGPLGLALINEQFF.

The V call is TRBV6-1, the J call TRBJ1-6; the D is unclear. Per the germline V gene, CDR1 is MNHNS and CDR2 is SASEGT. V lost 4 bases and J 1 base, leaving 5 bases between the germline ends. The CDR3 length is 14 residues. The CDR3, as DNA: TGTGCCAGCAGTGGGAGGTCCTATAATTCACCCCTCCACTTT. It yields the protein CASSGRSYNSPLHF.

For the CDR3, the DNA is TGTGCCAGCAGTTTGGGGACTAGCGCGCACAATGAGCAGTTCTTC. This sequence encodes CASSLGTSAHNEQFF. The genes are TRBV27 and TRBJ2-1; 10 nucleotides agree with TRBD2. The germline V gene encodes CDR1 MNHEY and CDR2 SMNVEV (reference sequence). This CDR3 is built from 15 residues. Trimming removed 3 bases from V and 5 bases from J; junction bases left unmatched: 4.

The chain joins TRBV28 to TRBJ2-7, with TRBD2 matching 10 bases. The CDR3 is made up of 13 amino acids. CDR1 is MDHEN and CDR2 is SYDVKM in the germline V gene. J was trimmed by 2 bases and V by 8 bases; bases with no gene match: 3. The CDR3 loop is CASEGLAAYEQYF. Here the CDR3 DNA reads TGTGCCAGCGAAGGACTAGCGGCCTACGAGCAGTACTTC. The full variable domain, completed using reference TRBV28 and TRBJ2-7, is DVKVTQSSRYLVKRTGEKVFLECVQDMDHENMFWYRQDPGLGLRLIYFSYDVKMKEKGDIPEGYSVSREKKERFSLILESASTNQTSMYLCASEGLAAYEQYFGPGTRLTVT.

This chain joins TRBV5-4 and TRBJ1-6; 7 nucleotides align to TRBD1. The CDR3 covers 16 residues. V shed 0 bases and J 6 bases; nucleotides not matched to a gene: 6. Germline V gene sequence: CDR1 SGHNT, CDR2 YYREEE (reference sequence). The CDR3 sequence: CASSLVAGGINSPLHF. The CDR3, as DNA: TGTGCCAGCAGCTTGGTGGCAGGGGGTATTAATTCACCCCTCCACTTT. The variable domain in full, with the rest retrieved from reference TRBV5-4 and TRBJ1-6, is ETGVTQSPTHLIKTRGQQVTLRCSSQSGHNTVSWYQQALGQGPQFIFQYYREEENGRGNFPPRFSGLQFPNYSSELNVNALELDDSALYLCASSLVAGGINSPLHFGNGTRLTVT.

The rearrangement uses TRBV28 and TRBJ2-7, with D perhaps matching TRBD2 (5 bases). CDR3 length: 13 residues. CDR1 is MDHEN, CDR2 SYDVKM, per germline. V was trimmed by 6 bases and J by 6 bases, leaving 15 bases between them. CDR3 in amino acids: CASSEGAPREQYF. Written as DNA, the CDR3 is TGTGCCAGCAGCGAGGGAGCCCCCCGCGAGCAGTACTTC.

The chain is built from TRBV30 and TRBJ1-6, with D maybe TRBD1 (6 bases). The germline V and J ends were trimmed by 1 base and 13 bases, with 17 bases remaining between them. The CDR3 consists of 14 residues. Germline V gene sequence: CDR1 GTSNPN, CDR2 SVGIG (reference sequence). The CDR3 region has the DNA TGTGCCTGGAGTGCCCCAGGGGTTTTTGCGCCCCTCCACTTT. Amino acids: CAWSAPGVFAPLHF.

The chain has TRBV5-4 and TRBJ2-2; 15 bases match TRBD2. Germline CDR1 reads SGHNT; CDR2 reads YYREEE (reference sequence). V dropped 4 bases and J dropped 7; count of bases not matched to a gene: 5. This CDR3 comprises 16 residues. CDR3 loop: CASSPGLAGGSGELFF. CDR3 in DNA: TGTGCCAGCAGCCCGGGACTAGCGGGAGGAAGCGGGGAGCTGTTTTTT.

This clonotype was found a few times. V is TRBV20-1 and J is TRBJ2-3; 9 bases align to TRBD2. Germline assignment: CDR1 DFQATT and CDR2 SNEGSKA (reference sequence). J gave up 0 bases and V 6 bases, and 10 bases lay outside the gene matches. The CDR3 extends over 16 amino acids. CDR3 sequence: CSAQRASGTSTDTQYF. In DNA form, the CDR3 reads TGCAGTGCCCAGAGGGCTAGCGGGACTAGCACAGATACGCAGTATTTT.

This rearrangement joins TRBV7-9 to TRBJ1-5, with D unresolved. Germline V gives CDR1 SEHNR, CDR2 FQNEAQ (reference sequence). The CDR3 runs 18 residues. Trimming cost V 8 bases and J 2 bases, with 25 bases left between them. CDR3 DNA sequence: TGTGCCAGCGGCTCCGACGGTAGCAACCTCGAGGGCAATCAGCCCCAGCATTTT. Translating it yields CASGSDGSNLEGNQPQHF.

This clonotype has more than one count but fewer than ten. The chain has TRBV19 and TRBJ1-1, with 11 bases that match TRBD1. This CDR3 comprises 13 residues. After removal of 4 bases from V and 7 bases from J, the junction contained 2 bases not matched to a gene. Germline CDR1 is LNHDA and CDR2 is SQIVND (reference sequence). The CDR3 sequence: CASSTGTGGEAFF. The CDR3 bases are TGTGCCAGTAGTACCGGGACAGGGGGTGAAGCTTTCTTT. Based on the CDR3 plus reference TRBV19 and TRBJ1-1, the full variable domain is DGGITQSPKYLFRKEGQNVTLSCEQNLNHDAMYWYRQDPGQGLRLIYYSQIVNDFQKGDIAEGYSVSREKKESFPLTVTSAQKNPTAFYLCASSTGTGGEAFFGQGTRLTVV.

The V gene is TRBV6-2 or TRBV6-3, the J gene TRBJ1-6, with D maybe TRBD1 (5 bases). Trimming shortened V by 7 bases and J by 8 bases, and 21 bases separated the two germline ends. CDR1 is MNHEY and CDR2 is SVGEGT in the germline V gene. CDR3 size: 16 residues. The CDR3 protein is CASTPRDRTLDSPLHF. In DNA, the CDR3 is TGTGCCAGCACTCCCCGGGACCGAACCCTAGATTCACCCCTCCACTTT.

The chain recombines TRBV15 with TRBJ1-1, with no clear D. V lost 0 bases, J lost 1 base, and 6 bases lay in between. The CDR3 length is 14 residues. CDR1 and CDR2 from the germline V gene are LNHNV and YYDKDF (reference sequence). The CDR3 loop reads CATSRDQTNTEAFF. CDR3 nucleotide sequence: TGTGCCACCAGCAGAGATCAGACGAACACTGAAGCTTTCTTT.